These T cell receptor beta chains were read from a single sample in a study of neurological immune-mediated disorders. A single record per CDR3 protein comes from TCRdb applying MiXCR to the 5' RACE reads. The sample has fewer than 65,000 distinct CDR3 sequences, more than 4% seen once. Sequenced material: PBMCs. The receptor source for this set is a man aged 50 to 59 with multiple sclerosis. Each CDR3 is given with its conserved first and last residue. D genes are given only for firm matches. Part of the rows lack a size; the others show once, few, many or a class for expanded clones.

J gene,V gene,D gene,clone size,CDR3 DNA,CDR3 protein
TRBJ1-1,TRBV6-5,NA,many,TGTGCCAGCAGACGGGGTTCCGGTTCCGAAGCTTTCTTT,CASRRGSGSEAFF
TRBJ2-7,TRBV12-5,NA,many,TGTGCTAGTGGCCACCCGATTGGCGGAACCTACGAGCAGTACTTC,CASGHPIGGTYEQYF
TRBJ1-1,TRBV20-1,TRBD1,many,TGCAGTGCTAGAGGGGACAGGGACACTGAAGCTTTCTTT,CSARGDRDTEAFF
TRBJ2-2,TRBV28,NA,few,TGTGCCAGCAGACACCAGAACACCGGGGAGCTGTTTTTT,CASRHQNTGELFF
TRBJ2-1,TRBV5-1,TRBD1,many,TGCGCCAGCAGCAAAGGGACAGGGGGCACCTACAATGAGCAGTTCTTC,CASSKGTGGTYNEQFF
TRBJ2-7,TRBV5-6,NA,many,TGTGCCAGCAACAGAGACAGGAGCTCCTACGAGCAGTACTTC,CASNRDRSSYEQYF
TRBJ2-1,TRBV7-2,NA,few,TGTGCCAGCAGCTTAGTGGGTATTTATAGCTCCTACAATGAGCAGTTCTTC,CASSLVGIYSSYNEQFF
TRBJ2-1,TRBV10-1,NA,NA,TGCGCCAGCAGTGACCCTAAAGGGGAAAGGAACAATGAGCAGTTCTTC,CASSDPKGERNNEQFF
TRBJ2-1,TRBV11-3,NA,few,TGTGCCAGCAGCCAACCGGGACAACTTGGGGAGCAGTTCTTC,CASSQPGQLGEQFF
TRBJ2-1,TRBV3-1,NA,many,TGTGCCAGCAGCTTACCCGGCGAGACTAGGGACAATGAGCAGTTCTTC,CASSLPGETRDNEQFF
TRBJ1-1,TRBV4-1,TRBD1,many,TGCGCCAGCAGCACGACAGGGGTGAACACTGAAGCTTTCTTT,CASSTTGVNTEAFF
TRBJ2-5,TRBV10-1,NA,many,TGCGCCAGCAGTGAGTCGAACGAAGAGACCCAGTACTTC,CASSESNEETQYF
TRBJ1-5,TRBV5-1,NA,many,TGCGCCAGCAAGGGCGGGGGCCGGACACGTCAGCCCCAGCATTTT,CASKGGGRTRQPQHF
TRBJ2-7,TRBV3-1,NA,many,TGTGCCAGCAGCCAGGGCTCCTACGAGCAGTACTTC,CASSQGSYEQYF
TRBJ2-7,TRBV28,NA,NA,TGTGCCAGCAGTTTATCGCCGGTCTACGAGCAGTACTTC,CASSLSPVYEQYF
TRBJ1-6,TRBV2,NA,many,TGTGCCAGCGGCAAGGGTACGGGGGGTTCACCCCTCCACTTT,CASGKGTGGSPLHF
TRBJ1-5,TRBV20-1,TRBD1,many,TGCAGTACCGGGACAGGGGGGAAGGGTCCCTATCAGCCCCAGCATTTT,CSTGTGGKGPYQPQHF
TRBJ2-7,TRBV2,TRBD1,many,TGTGCCGCAAAAAGGGACAGCGTGGACGAGCAGTACTTC,CAAKRDSVDEQYF
TRBJ2-7,TRBV7-2,NA,many,TGTGCCAGCAGCATACGCGGACAGCGAAGCTCCTACGAGCAGTACTTC,CASSIRGQRSSYEQYF
TRBJ2-4,TRBV9,NA,many,TGTGCCAGCAGCGTAGGAGGTGGGAGTAACATTCAGTACTTC,CASSVGGGSNIQYF
TRBJ1-2,TRBV3-1,NA,many,TGTGCCAGCAGCCGGAGACTCATGGACGCTGGCTACACCTTC,CASSRRLMDAGYTF
TRBJ2-7,TRBV29-1,NA,many,TGCAGCGTTGAAGAGTTGACAGGATACCTCTCCTACGAGCAGTACTTC,CSVEELTGYLSYEQYF
TRBJ2-1,TRBV7-2,NA,many,TGTGCCAGCAGCTTAGAGCTGGGGACCTACTACAATGAGCAGTTCTTC,CASSLELGTYYNEQFF
TRBJ1-2,TRBV18,NA,many,TGTGCCAGCTCCCACTGGGGGTCCGAGGGTGGCTACACCTTC,CASSHWGSEGGYTF
TRBJ2-6,TRBV6-5,NA,many,TGTGCCAGCACGGACCGGTCCTCTGGGGCCAACGTCCTGACTTTC,CASTDRSSGANVLTF
TRBJ2-3,TRBV7-2,TRBD2,many,TGTGCCAGCAGCTTAGGGTCTAGCGGGGGCGTAGATACGCAGTATTTT,CASSLGSSGGVDTQYF
TRBJ1-5,TRBV5-1,NA,NA,TGCGCCAGCAGCTTGGGACAGACTAGCAATCAGCCCCAGCATTTT,CASSLGQTSNQPQHF